These 20 T cell receptor beta chains share one sample of origin, sequenced in a study of blood T cell repertoires in COVID-19. Repertoires were generated with immunoSEQ multiplex PCR, while TCRdb's copy carries only in-frame clones and drops some. In the table there are hundreds of thousands of clones, about 90% of which are singletons. The sample was peripheral blood. The receptors derive from a woman younger than 35 with acute or convalescent COVID-19.

The gene calls are TRBV7-3 and TRBJ1-1; no clear D gene. The CDR3 runs 13 residues. The V gene lost 5 bases and the J gene lost 2 bases, with 9 bases spanning the gap. Germline loops: CDR1 SGHTA, CDR2 FQGTGA. CDR3 amino acids: CASSRLSNTEAFF. The CDR3 nucleotides are TGTGCCAGCAGCCGCCTATCAAACACTGAAGCTTTCTTT.

The V and J genes are TRBV27 and TRBJ1-5; 9 bases match TRBD1. Germline V gene data show CDR1 as MNHEY and CDR2 as SMNVEV (reference sequence). CDR3 size: 14 residues. The junction had 2 bases not matched to a gene; V was cut back by 6 bases and J by 2 bases. The CDR3 loop reads CASSRTGGNQPQHF. CDR3 nucleotide sequence: TGTGCCAGCAGCAGGACAGGGGGCAATCAGCCCCAGCATTTT.

The chain has TRBV24-1 and TRBJ1-1; TRBD1 agrees at 7 bases. CDR1 is KGHDR, CDR2 SFDVKD, per germline. The V segment lost 7 bases and the J segment 7 bases; nucleotides outside the gene matches: 8. There are 13 residues in the CDR3. CDR3: CATSEGAGGEAFF. The CDR3 DNA sequence: TGTGCCACCAGCGAGGGGGCCGGCGGTGAAGCTTTCTTT.

CDR3 nucleotide sequence: TGTGCCAGCAGCCTTAGGGGAACAGAGCCTAACTATGGCTACACCTTC. This codes for CASSLRGTEPNYGYTF. V usage is TRBV3-1 (or the pseudogene TRBV3-2) and J usage is TRBJ1-2, with D possibly being TRBD1 (5 bases). Per the germline V gene, CDR1 is LGHDT and CDR2 is YNNKEL (reference sequence). V shed 4 bases and J shed 0 bases, with 15 bases lying between them. This CDR3 comprises 16 residues.

The chain links TRBV6-4 to TRBJ2-1; no reliable D call. The germline V and J ends were trimmed by 5 bases and 1 base, with 15 bases remaining between them. CDR1 and CDR2 (germline): MRHNA, SNTAGT. This CDR3 is 16 amino acids long. CDR3 protein: CASSPTPRESYNEQFF. CDR3 nucleotides: TGTGCCAGCAGTCCAACTCCACGAGAGTCCTACAATGAGCAGTTCTTC.

The chain has TRBV6-4 and TRBJ2-2, with a tentative D call TRBD2 (6 bases). Trimming stripped 5 bases from V and 3 bases from J, with 16 bases between. The CDR3 loop spans 16 amino acids. Germline CDR1 MRHNA, CDR2 SNTAGT. CDR3 residues: CASSFSGLGDTGELFF. For the CDR3, the DNA is TGTGCCAGCAGTTTTAGCGGTCTGGGGGACACCGGGGAGCTGTTTTTT.

A single count supports this clone. The CDR3 DNA reads TGCGCCAGCAGCCTCCGGACTAGCGGGAGCACAGATACGCAGTATTTT. Protein: CASSLRTSGSTDTQYF. The chain couples TRBV4-1 to TRBJ2-3; 11 positions match TRBD2. The germline V gene encodes CDR1 MGHRA and CDR2 YSYEKL. The CDR3 is made up of 16 amino acids. V shed 4 bases and J 0 bases; nucleotides not matched to a gene: 3.

The chain links TRBV5-1 to TRBJ2-3, with a possible D match to TRBD2 (7 bases). Germline V lookup: CDR1 SGHRS, CDR2 YFSETQ. The germline V and J ends were trimmed by 0 bases and 6 bases, with 11 bases remaining between them. The length of the CDR3 is 14 residues. The CDR3 nucleotides are TGCGCCAGCAGCTTGGCGGGGGGCTACGATACGCAGTATTTT. It specifies CASSLAGGYDTQYF.

The chain links TRBV5-1 to TRBJ2-2; the D is unclear. The CDR3 has 15 residues. Germline V CDR1 and CDR2: SGHRS, YFSETQ. V was clipped by 3 bases and J by 7 bases, with 16 bases between them. Written as DNA, the CDR3 is TGCGCCAGCAGCTCCCTATCGGGTAGTGACGGGGAGCTGTTTTTT. Protein sequence: CASSSLSGSDGELFF. Combining the CDR3 with reference TRBV5-1 and TRBJ2-2 gives the whole variable domain KAGVTQTPRYLIKTRGQQVTLSCSPISGHRSVSWYQQTPGQGLQFLFEYFSETQRNKGNFPGRFSGRQFSNSRSEMNVSTLELGDSALYLCASSSLSGSDGELFFGEGSRLTVL.

The genes are TRBV2 and TRBJ1-1, with 7 bases fitting TRBD1. CDR3 size: 13 residues. From germline, CDR1 is SNHLY and CDR2 FYNNEI. Trimming cost V 6 bases and J 11 bases; bases outside gene matches: 12. Here the CDR3 DNA reads TGTGCCAGCAGCAACCTACCAGGGGGAAGGGCTTTCTTT. It translates to CASSNLPGGRAFF.

The CDR3 nucleotides are TGTGCCACCAGTGCGGGTCGGGGTATCCCTTACGAGCAGTACTTC. Its translation: CATSAGRGIPYEQYF. The rearrangement joins TRBV24-1 to TRBJ2-7; tentative D call: TRBD2 (5 bases). With 5 bases removed from V and 4 bases from J, the gap between germline ends came to 17 bases. CDR3 size: 15 residues. The germline V gene has CDR1 KGHDR and CDR2 SFDVKD.

Details on this clone: This same CDR3 is encoded by further DNA sequences in the sample. The gene calls are TRBV18 and TRBJ2-7; 8 bases are a match to TRBD1. The germline gives CDR1 KGHSH, CDR2 LQKENI. The CDR3 is made up of 14 amino acids. With V trimmed by 3 bases and J by 4 bases, 5 bases remained unmatched. The CDR3 nucleotides read TGTGCCAGCTCACCCCCGCAGGGGGCTTACGAGCAGTACTTC. Translation gives CASSPPQGAYEQYF.

J is TRBJ2-1 and V is TRBV28; 10 bases map to TRBD2. Trimming at V came to 3 bases and at J to 0 bases, leaving 14 bases not matched to a gene. CDR1 MDHEN and CDR2 SYDVKM come from the germline V gene. This CDR3 is built from 20 residues. Here the CDR3 reads CASSFERGSGGRSSYNEQFF. CDR3 DNA: TGTGCCAGCAGTTTCGAGCGGGGTAGCGGGGGGAGAAGCTCCTACAATGAGCAGTTCTTC. The variable domain in full, with the rest retrieved from reference TRBV28 and TRBJ2-1, is DVKVTQSSRYLVKRTGEKVFLECVQDMDHENMFWYRQDPGLGLRLIYFSYDVKMKEKGDIPEGYSVSREKKERFSLILESASTNQTSMYLCASSFERGSGGRSSYNEQFFGPGTRLTVL.

DNA of the CDR3: TGCGCCAGCAGCCGGACCAGGGACACCTCCCGGGTTGAGCAGTTCTTC. Amino acid sequence: CASSRTRDTSRVEQFF. The J gene is TRBJ2-1, the V gene TRBV5-1; TRBD1 might be the D (6 bases). Germline CDR1 and CDR2: SGHRS and YFSETQ. V was pared by 4 bases and J by 9 bases, with 23 bases between. This CDR3 contains 16 residues.

This clone appeared a single time. CDR3 DNA: TGTGCCAGCGACTCGTTTATGAACACTGAAGCTTTCTTT. As protein: CASDSFMNTEAFF. This chain joins TRBV6-5 and TRBJ1-1; D is uncertain. This CDR3 is 13 amino acids long. V was shortened by 8 bases and J by 0 bases, with 10 bases between the two germline ends. The germline V gene encodes CDR1 MNHEY and CDR2 SVGAGI.

The chain couples TRBV5-6 to TRBJ1-2, with D unresolved. Per the germline V gene, CDR1 is SGHDT and CDR2 is YYEEEE. The ends were cut back, 0 bases at V and 5 bases at J, with 8 bases in the middle. The CDR3 spans 13 residues. DNA of the CDR3: TGTGCCAGCAGCTTGGGGCTCCATTATGGCTACACCTTC. Amino acid sequence: CASSLGLHYGYTF.

The V gene is TRBV24-1, the J gene TRBJ1-5; TRBD1 might be the D (6 bases). CDR1 is KGHDR and CDR2 is SFDVKD in the germline V gene. The germline V and J ends were trimmed by 4 bases and 7 bases, with 16 bases remaining between them. The CDR3 has 15 amino acids. The CDR3: CATSEGRGGPQPQHF. CDR3 bases: TGTGCCACCAGTGAAGGGCGGGGGGGGCCCCAGCCCCAGCATTTT.

This chain uses TRBV7-2 with TRBJ1-1; the match to TRBD1 covers 8 bases. In germline, CDR1 is SGHTA, CDR2 FQGNSA. The CDR3 covers 15 residues. V was clipped by 5 bases and J by 0 bases; unmatched bases: 5. CDR3 amino acids: CASSTRQGLNTEAFF. The CDR3 DNA reads TGTGCCAGCAGCACTAGACAGGGGTTGAACACTGAAGCTTTCTTT.

The chain recombines TRBV4-1 with TRBJ2-3, with TRBD2 matching over 8 bases. The CDR3 sequence is 17 residues long. Looked up from germline, CDR1 is MGHRA and CDR2 is YSYEKL. V lost 1 base to trimming and J lost 5 bases; unmatched junction nucleotides: 11. The CDR3: CASSQVRAGVSLDTQYF. The CDR3 DNA reads TGCGCCAGCAGCCAAGTGCGAGCGGGGGTTTCTTTAGATACGCAGTATTTT.

This chain connects TRBV7-2 to TRBJ2-7; 11 nucleotides match TRBD2. Per germline, CDR1 SGHTA and CDR2 FQGNSA. The CDR3 spans 18 residues. V shed 5 bases, J shed 3 bases, and the junction held 15 bases outside the gene matches. The CDR3 DNA reads TGTGCCAGCAGCCTCTGGGTACTAGCGGGGGCTCTGAACTACGAGCAGTACTTC. This encodes CASSLWVLAGALNYEQYF.